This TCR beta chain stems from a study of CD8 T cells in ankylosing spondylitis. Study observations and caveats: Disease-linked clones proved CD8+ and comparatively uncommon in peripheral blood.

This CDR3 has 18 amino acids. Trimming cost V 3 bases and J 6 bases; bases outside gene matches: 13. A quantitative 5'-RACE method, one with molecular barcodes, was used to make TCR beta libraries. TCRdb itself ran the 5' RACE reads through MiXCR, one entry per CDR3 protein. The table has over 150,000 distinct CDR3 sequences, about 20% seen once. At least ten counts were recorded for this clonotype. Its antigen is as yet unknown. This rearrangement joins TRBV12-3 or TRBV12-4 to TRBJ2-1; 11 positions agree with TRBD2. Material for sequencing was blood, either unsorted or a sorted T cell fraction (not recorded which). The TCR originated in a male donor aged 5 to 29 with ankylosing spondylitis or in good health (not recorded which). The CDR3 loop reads CASSFPPGHSGRGNEQFF. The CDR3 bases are TGTGCCAGCAGTTTTCCCCCCGGGCATAGCGGGAGGGGCAATGAGCAGTTCTTC.